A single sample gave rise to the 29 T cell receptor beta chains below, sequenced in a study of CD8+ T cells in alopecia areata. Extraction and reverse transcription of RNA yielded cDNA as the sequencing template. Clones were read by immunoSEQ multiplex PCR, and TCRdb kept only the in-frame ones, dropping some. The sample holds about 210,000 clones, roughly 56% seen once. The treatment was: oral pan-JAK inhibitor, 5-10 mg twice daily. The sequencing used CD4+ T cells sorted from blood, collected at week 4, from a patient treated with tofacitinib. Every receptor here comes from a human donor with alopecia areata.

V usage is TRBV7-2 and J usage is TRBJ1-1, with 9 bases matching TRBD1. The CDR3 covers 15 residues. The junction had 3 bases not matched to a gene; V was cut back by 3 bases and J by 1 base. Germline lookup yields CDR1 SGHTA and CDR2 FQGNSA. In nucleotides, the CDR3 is TGTGCCAGCAGCTTGAAGGGACAGGGGAACACTGAAGCTTTCTTT. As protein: CASSLKGQGNTEAFF.

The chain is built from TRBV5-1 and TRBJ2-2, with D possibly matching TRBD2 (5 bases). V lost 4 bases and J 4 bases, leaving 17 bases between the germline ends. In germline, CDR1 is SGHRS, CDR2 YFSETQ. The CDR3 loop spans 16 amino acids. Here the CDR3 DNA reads TGCGCCAGCAGCCCGGACGGACTTCCCAGCACCGGGGAGCTGTTTTTT. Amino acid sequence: CASSPDGLPSTGELFF.

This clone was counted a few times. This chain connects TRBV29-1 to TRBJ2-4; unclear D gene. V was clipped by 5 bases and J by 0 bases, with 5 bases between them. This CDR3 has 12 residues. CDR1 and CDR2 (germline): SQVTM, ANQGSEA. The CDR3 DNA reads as TGCAGCGTTACAGTAGCCAAAAACATTCAGTACTTC. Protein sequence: CSVTVAKNIQYF.

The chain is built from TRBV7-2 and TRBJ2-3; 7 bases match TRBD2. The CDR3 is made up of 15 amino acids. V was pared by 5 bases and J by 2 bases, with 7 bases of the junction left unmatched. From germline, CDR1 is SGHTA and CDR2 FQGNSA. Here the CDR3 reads CASSRGLPPTDTQYF. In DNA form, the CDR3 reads TGTGCCAGCAGCCGGGGACTACCCCCCACAGATACGCAGTATTTT.

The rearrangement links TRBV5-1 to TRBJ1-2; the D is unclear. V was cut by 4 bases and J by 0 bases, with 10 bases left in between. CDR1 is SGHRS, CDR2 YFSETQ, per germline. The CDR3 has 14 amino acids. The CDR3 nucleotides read TGCGCCAGCAGCCCCGCCGGGACTAACTATGGCTACACCTTC. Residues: CASSPAGTNYGYTF.

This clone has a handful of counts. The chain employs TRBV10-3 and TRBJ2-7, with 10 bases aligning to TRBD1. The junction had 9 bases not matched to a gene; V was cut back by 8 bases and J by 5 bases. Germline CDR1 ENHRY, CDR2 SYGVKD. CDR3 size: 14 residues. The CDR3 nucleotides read TGTGCCATCGCTTCTGGGGACAGGGGCAACGAGCAGTACTTC. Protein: CAIASGDRGNEQYF.

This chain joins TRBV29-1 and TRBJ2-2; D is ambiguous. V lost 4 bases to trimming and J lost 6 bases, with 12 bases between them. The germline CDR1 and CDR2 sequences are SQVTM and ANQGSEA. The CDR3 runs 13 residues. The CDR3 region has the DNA TGCAGCGTTGCCCGTCCAGGCGCCGGGGAGCTGTTTTTT. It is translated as CSVARPGAGELFF.

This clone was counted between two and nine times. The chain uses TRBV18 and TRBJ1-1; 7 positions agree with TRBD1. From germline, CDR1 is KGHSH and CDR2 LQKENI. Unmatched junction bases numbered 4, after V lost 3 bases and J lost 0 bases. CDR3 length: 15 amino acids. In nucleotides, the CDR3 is TGTGCCAGCTCACCGGCGGGACAGATGAACACTGAAGCTTTCTTT. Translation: CASSPAGQMNTEAFF.

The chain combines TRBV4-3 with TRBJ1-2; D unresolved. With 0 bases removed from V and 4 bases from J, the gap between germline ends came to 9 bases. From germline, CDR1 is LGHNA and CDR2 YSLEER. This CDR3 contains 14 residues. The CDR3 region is CASSQDSAVYGYTF. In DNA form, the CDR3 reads TGCGCCAGCAGCCAAGATTCAGCAGTCTATGGCTACACCTTC.

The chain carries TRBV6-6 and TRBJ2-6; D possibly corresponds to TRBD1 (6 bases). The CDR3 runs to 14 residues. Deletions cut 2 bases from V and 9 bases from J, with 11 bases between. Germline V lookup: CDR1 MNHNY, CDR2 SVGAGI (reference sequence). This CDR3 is CASSYGQKINVLTF. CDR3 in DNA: TGTGCCAGCAGTTACGGACAGAAAATCAACGTCCTGACTTTC.

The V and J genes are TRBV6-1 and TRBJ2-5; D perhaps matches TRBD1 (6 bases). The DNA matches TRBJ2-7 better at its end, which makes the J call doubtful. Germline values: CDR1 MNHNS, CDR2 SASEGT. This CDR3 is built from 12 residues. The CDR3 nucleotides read TGTGCCAGCAAGGACAGTAGATACGAGCAGTACTTC. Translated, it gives CASKDSRYEQYF.

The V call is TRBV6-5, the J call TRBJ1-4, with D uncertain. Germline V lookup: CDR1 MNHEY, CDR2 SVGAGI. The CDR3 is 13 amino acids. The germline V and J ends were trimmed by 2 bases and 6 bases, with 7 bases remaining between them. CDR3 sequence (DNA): TGTGCCAGCAGTTACGGACGGTATGAAAAACTGTTTTTT. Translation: CASSYGRYEKLFF.

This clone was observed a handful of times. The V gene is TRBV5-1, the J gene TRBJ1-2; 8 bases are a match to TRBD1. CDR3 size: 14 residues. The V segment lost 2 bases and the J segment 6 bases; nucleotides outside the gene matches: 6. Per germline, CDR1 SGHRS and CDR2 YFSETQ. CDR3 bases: TGCGCCAGCAGCTTCACAGGGGGTGAGGATGGCTACACCTTC. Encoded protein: CASSFTGGEDGYTF.

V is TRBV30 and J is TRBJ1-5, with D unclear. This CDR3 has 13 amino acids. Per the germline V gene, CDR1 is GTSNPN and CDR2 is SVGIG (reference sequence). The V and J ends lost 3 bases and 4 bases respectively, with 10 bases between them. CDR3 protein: CAWSGRFNQPQHF. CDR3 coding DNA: TGTGCCTGGAGCGGACGGTTTAATCAGCCCCAGCATTTT.

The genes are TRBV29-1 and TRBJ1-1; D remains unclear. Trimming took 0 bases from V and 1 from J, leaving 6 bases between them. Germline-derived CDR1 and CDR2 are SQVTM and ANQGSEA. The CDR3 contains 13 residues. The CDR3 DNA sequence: TGCAGCGTTGAAGATGGAGCGAACACTGAAGCTTTCTTT. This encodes CSVEDGANTEAFF.

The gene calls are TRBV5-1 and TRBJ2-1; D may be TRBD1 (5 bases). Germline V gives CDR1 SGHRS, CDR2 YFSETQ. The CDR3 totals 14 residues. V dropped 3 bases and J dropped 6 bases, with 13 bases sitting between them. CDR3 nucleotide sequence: TGCGCCAGCAGCTCTATGGACATGGGCAATGAGCAGTTCTTC. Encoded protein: CASSSMDMGNEQFF.

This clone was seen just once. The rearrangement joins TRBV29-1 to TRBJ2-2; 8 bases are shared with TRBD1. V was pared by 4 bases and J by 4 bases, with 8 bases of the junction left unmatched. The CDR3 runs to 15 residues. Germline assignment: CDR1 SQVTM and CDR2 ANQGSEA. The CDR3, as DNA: TGCAGCGTTGGGACAGGGCAATTCGGCACCGGGGAGCTGTTTTTT. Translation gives CSVGTGQFGTGELFF.

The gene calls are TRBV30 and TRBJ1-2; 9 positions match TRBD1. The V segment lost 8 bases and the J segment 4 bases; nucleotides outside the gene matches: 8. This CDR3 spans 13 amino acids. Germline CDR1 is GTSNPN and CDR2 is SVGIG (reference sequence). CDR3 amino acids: CALVRDRVYGYTF. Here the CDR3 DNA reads TGTGCCCTGGTCCGGGACAGGGTCTATGGCTACACCTTC.

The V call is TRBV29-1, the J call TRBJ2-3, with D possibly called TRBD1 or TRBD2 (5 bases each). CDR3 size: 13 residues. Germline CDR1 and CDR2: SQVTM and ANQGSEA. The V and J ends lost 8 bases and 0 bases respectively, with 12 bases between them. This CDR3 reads CSIQGDSTDTQYF. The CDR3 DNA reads TGCAGCATACAAGGGGACAGCACAGATACGCAGTATTTT.

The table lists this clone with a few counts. CDR3: CASRKQENYGYTF. DNA for the CDR3: TGTGCCAGCAGGAAACAGGAGAACTATGGCTACACCTTC. V gene TRBV25-1 combines with J gene TRBJ1-2; weak D call: TRBD1 (5 bases). The V end was cut by 6 bases, the J end by 2 bases, with 10 bases between. CDR3 length: 13 residues. In germline, CDR1 is MGHDK, CDR2 SYGVNS.

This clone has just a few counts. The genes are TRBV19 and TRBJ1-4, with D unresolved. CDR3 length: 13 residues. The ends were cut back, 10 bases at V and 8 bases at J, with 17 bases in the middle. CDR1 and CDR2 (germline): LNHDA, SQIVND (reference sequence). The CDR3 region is CATKATSGEKLFF. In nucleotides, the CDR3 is TGTGCCACCAAGGCCACCTCTGGCGAAAAACTGTTTTTT.

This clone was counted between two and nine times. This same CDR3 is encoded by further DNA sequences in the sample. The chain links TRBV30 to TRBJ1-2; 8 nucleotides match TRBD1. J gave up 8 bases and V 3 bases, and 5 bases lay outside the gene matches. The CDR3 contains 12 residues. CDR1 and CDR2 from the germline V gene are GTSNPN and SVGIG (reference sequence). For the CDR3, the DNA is TGTGCCTGGAGCGTTGGACAGGGAGGCTACACCTTC. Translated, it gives CAWSVGQGGYTF.

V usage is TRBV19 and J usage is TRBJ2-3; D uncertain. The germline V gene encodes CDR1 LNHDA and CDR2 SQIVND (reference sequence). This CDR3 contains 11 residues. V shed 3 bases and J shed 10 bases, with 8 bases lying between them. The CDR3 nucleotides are TGTGCCAGTAGTATGCATCAGGCGCAGTATTTT. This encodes CASSMHQAQYF. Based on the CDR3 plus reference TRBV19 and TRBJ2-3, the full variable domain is DGGITQSPKYLFRKEGQNVTLSCEQNLNHDAMYWYRQDPGQGLRLIYYSQIVNDFQKGDIAEGYSVSREKKESFPLTVTSAQKNPTAFYLCASSMHQAQYFGPGTRLTVL.

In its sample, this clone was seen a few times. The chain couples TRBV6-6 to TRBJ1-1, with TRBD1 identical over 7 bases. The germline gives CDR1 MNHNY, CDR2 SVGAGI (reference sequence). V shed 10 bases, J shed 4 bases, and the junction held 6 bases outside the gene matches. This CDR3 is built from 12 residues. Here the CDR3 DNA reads TGTGCCATCCTGACAGGGAGCACTGAAGCTTTCTTT. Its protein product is CAILTGSTEAFF.

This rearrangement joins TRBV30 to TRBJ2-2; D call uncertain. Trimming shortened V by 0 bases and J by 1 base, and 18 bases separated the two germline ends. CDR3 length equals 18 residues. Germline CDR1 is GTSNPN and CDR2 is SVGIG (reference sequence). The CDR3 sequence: CAWSVRRVGAGNTGELFF. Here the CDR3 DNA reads TGTGCCTGGAGTGTACGCCGAGTCGGCGCAGGGAACACCGGGGAGCTGTTTTTT.

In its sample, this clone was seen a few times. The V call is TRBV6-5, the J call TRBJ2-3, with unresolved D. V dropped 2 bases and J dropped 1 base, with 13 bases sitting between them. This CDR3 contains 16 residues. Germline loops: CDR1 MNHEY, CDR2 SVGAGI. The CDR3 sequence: CASSYGPQTGTDTQYF. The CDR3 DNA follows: TGTGCCAGCAGTTACGGGCCGCAAACGGGCACAGATACGCAGTATTTT.

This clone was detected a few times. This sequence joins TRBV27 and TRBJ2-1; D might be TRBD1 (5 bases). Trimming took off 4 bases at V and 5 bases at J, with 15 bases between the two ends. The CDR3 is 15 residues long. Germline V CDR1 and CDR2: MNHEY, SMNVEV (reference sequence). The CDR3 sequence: CASSSPQTANNEQFF. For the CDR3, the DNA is TGTGCCAGCAGTTCCCCCCAGACAGCAAACAATGAGCAGTTCTTC.

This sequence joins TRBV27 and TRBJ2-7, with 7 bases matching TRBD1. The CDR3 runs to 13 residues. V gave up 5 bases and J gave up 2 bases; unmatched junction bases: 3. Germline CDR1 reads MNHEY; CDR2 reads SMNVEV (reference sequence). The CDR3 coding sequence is TGTGCCAGCAGTAGGGGGCCGCCCTACGAGCAGTACTTC. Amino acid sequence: CASSRGPPYEQYF.

The CDR3 sequence: CASGLGQGLTYGYTF. CDR3 nucleotides: TGTGCTAGTGGTTTGGGACAGGGCCTTACCTATGGCTACACCTTC. The chain carries TRBV12-5 and TRBJ1-2; TRBD1 aligns across 7 bases. V gave up 1 base and J gave up 4 bases; unmatched junction bases: 6. The CDR3 has 15 residues. Germline loops: CDR1 LGHNT, CDR2 FRNRAP.